This T cell receptor beta chain is drawn from a study of CD8 T cells in ankylosing spondylitis. This CDR3 is built from 17 residues. J gave up 5 bases and V 8 bases, and 15 bases lay outside the gene matches. Germline V gene lookup returns CDR1 SGHVS and CDR2 FNYEAQ. MiXCR was run by TCRdb on the 5' RACE reads, yielding one entry per CDR3 protein. Altogether 250,000 to 300,000 distinct CDR3 sequences are present, over 15% being singletons, with the ten largest covering less than 9.5%. The TCR comes from a male donor with ankylosing spondylitis or in good health (not recorded which). Material: blood, either unsorted or a sorted T cell fraction (not recorded which). The chain employs TRBV7-6 and TRBJ2-2, with TRBD2 matching over 9 bases. The CDR3 sequence: CASASGNEGGKTGELFF. The CDR3 bases are TGTGCCAGCGCTAGCGGGAACGAAGGGGGCAAAACCGGGGAGCTGTTTTTT.